Listed here are 2 T cell receptor beta chains from one sample, sequenced in a study of monozygotic twins with inflammatory bowel disease. TCRdb re-called the 5' RACE reads; one entry per CDR3 protein, DNA not given. This table holds more than 110,000 distinct CDR3 sequences. What was sequenced was blood. The receptors originated from a human donor with ulcerative colitis or Crohn's disease, or a healthy co-twin of an affected twin (not recorded which).

The chain employs TRBV7-9 and TRBJ2-7; TCRdb's D call, TRBD1, is unchecked because there is no DNA. The CDR3 loop spans 16 amino acids. Germline CDR1 reads SEHNR; CDR2 reads FQNEAQ (reference sequence). CDR3 loop: CASSRLEGQWSYEQYF.

The chain links TRBV5-1 to TRBJ2-2; TCRdb's assignment of TRBD1 cannot be checked, as there is no DNA. From germline, CDR1 is SGHRS and CDR2 YFSETQ. The CDR3 spans 13 residues. CDR3: CASTQQGFGELFF.